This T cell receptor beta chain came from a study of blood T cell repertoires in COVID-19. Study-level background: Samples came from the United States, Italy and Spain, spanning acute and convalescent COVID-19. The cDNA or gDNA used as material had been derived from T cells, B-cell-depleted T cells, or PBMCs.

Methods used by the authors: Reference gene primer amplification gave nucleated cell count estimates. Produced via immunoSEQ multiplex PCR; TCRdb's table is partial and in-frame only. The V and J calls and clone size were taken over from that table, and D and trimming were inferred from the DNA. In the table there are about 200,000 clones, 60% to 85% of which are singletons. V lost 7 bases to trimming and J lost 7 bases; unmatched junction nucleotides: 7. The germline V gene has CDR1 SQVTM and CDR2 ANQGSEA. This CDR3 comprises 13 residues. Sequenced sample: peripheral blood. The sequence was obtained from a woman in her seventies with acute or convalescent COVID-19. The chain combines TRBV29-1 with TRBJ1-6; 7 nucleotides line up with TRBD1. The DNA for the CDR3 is TGCAGCGCCAAGACAGGGACCAATTCACCCCTCCACTTT. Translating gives CSAKTGTNSPLHF.